What follows are 17 T cell receptor beta chains derived from one specimen sequenced in a study of T cells after yellow fever vaccination. TCRdb used MiXCR to reprocess the 5' RACE reads, holding one entry per CDR3 protein. Seen here are approximately 150,000 distinct CDR3 sequences, approximately 9.9% observed once, and the top ten hold about a third. Material: CD8+ T cells sorted from PBMCs, obtained 45 days after the yellow fever booster vaccination. These receptors originate from a man between 18 and 29 years old who received the YFV17D yellow fever vaccine.

The chain uses TRBV21-1 and TRBJ2-1; the DNA was not used to check the table's D call, TRBD2. TRBV21-1 is listed as a pseudogene. There are 15 residues in the CDR3. CDR3 in amino acids: CASSSQGWRGNEQFF. The CDR3 coding sequence is TGTGCCAGCAGCTCTCAGGGCTGGCGGGGCAATGAGCAGTTCTTC.

This clonotype turned up a few times. The chain carries TRBV6-5 and TRBJ1-1; D unresolved. This CDR3 region has 11 residues. The V end was cut by 2 bases, the J end by 10 bases, with 8 bases between. The germline V gene encodes CDR1 MNHEY and CDR2 SVGAGI. The CDR3 DNA reads TGTGCCAGCAGTTACCAACTCGTAGCTTTCTTT. Translation gives CASSYQLVAFF.

This clonotype has only a few counts. The V gene is TRBV5-5, the J gene TRBJ2-2; no definite D call. The CDR3 is 13 amino acids. Deletions cut 2 bases from V and 1 base from J, with 3 bases between. The germline V gene has CDR1 SGHKS and CDR2 YYEKEE (reference sequence). This CDR3 reads CASSFKNTGELFF. As DNA, the CDR3 is TGTGCCAGCAGCTTCAAGAACACCGGGGAGCTGTTTTTT.

This clonotype was found a few times. The chain employs TRBV2 and TRBJ2-4; D is possibly TRBD1 or TRBD2 (5 bases each). V was cut by 4 bases and J by 0 bases, with 10 bases left in between. Germline V CDR1 and CDR2: SNHLY, FYNNEI. This CDR3 is built from 15 residues. The CDR3 DNA reads as TGTGCCAGCAGTGTGGGACGTGGAGCCAAAAACATTCAGTACTTC. It translates to CASSVGRGAKNIQYF.

A word on this clonotype: A read error may be the cause here, since a much bigger clone is one base away. The chain couples TRBV4-2 to TRBJ2-3, with D possibly matching TRBD1 (6 bases). CDR1 is LGHNA, CDR2 YNFKEQ, per germline. This CDR3 spans 17 amino acids. CDR3 nucleotides: TGTGCCTGCAGCCATGGTGGGGGCCCTGGTCGGACAGATACGCAGTATTTT. It encodes CACSHGGGPGRTDTQYF.

This clonotype was seen more than once but under ten times. The chain employs TRBV15 and TRBJ2-1, with D perhaps matching TRBD1 (5 bases). V lost 1 base to trimming and J lost 10 bases, with 11 bases between them. The CDR3 sequence is 13 residues long. Germline lookup yields CDR1 LNHNV and CDR2 YYDKDF (reference sequence). CDR3 coding DNA: TGTGCCACCAGCAGAGTTCAGGGCGACGAGCAGTTCTTC. Protein product: CATSRVQGDEQFF. The full variable domain, with the rest looked up from reference TRBV15 and TRBJ2-1, is DAMVIQNPRYQVTQFGKPVTLSCSQTLNHNVMYWYQQKSSQAPKLLFHYYDKDFNNEADTPDNFQSRRPNTSFCFLDIRSPGLGDTAMYLCATSRVQGDEQFFGPGTRLTVL.

The chain couples TRBV28 to TRBJ1-1; D remains ambiguous. Germline assignment: CDR1 MDHEN and CDR2 SYDVKM. CDR3 size: 17 residues. The V and J ends lost 3 bases and 1 base respectively, with 18 bases between them. CDR3 in amino acids: CASSFVTVGEENTEAFF. The CDR3 region has the DNA TGTGCCAGCAGTTTTGTGACGGTCGGGGAAGAGAACACTGAAGCTTTCTTT.

This sequence joins TRBV9 and TRBJ2-3, with a tentative D call TRBD2 (6 bases). Germline values: CDR1 SGDLS, CDR2 YYNGEE. This CDR3 is built from 15 residues. V lost 0 bases to trimming and J lost 7 bases, with 15 bases between them. DNA for the CDR3: TGTGCCAGCAGCGTAGAAGCTTCCGGGAGATATACGCAGTATTTT. This translates into CASSVEASGRYTQYF.

V is TRBV20-1 and J is TRBJ2-3, with 7 bases fitting TRBD2. The junction had 7 bases not matched to a gene; V was cut back by 2 bases and J by 2 bases. The CDR3 loop spans 15 amino acids. Germline V gene lookup returns CDR1 DFQATT and CDR2 SNEGSKA (reference sequence). The CDR3 DNA follows: TGCAGTGCTAGAACGGGTACTAGCGTCACAGATACGCAGTATTTT. Residues: CSARTGTSVTDTQYF.

This clonotype was seen a few times. The CDR3 sequence: CSAIRRQGSNYGYTF. The CDR3 DNA sequence: TGCAGTGCTATTCGTCGACAGGGGTCTAACTATGGCTACACCTTC. This chain joins TRBV20-1 and TRBJ1-2; 8 bases match TRBD1. V lost 4 bases to trimming and J lost 0 bases; unmatched junction nucleotides: 7. The CDR3 spans 15 residues. Germline V CDR1 and CDR2: DFQATT, SNEGSKA (reference sequence).

This clonotype was counted a few times. This chain links TRBV7-2 with TRBJ2-3, with D tentatively TRBD2 (6 bases). The germline CDR1 and CDR2 sequences are SGHTA and FQGNSA. This CDR3 has 18 residues. V dropped 3 bases and J dropped 1 base, with 20 bases sitting between them. CDR3 in DNA: TGTGCCAGCAGCTTTCTGCGGGGACCCAAAGTAGGCACAGATACGCAGTATTTT. This gives the protein CASSFLRGPKVGTDTQYF.

This clonotype has only a few counts. This chain links TRBV6-5 with TRBJ1-5; D is possibly TRBD1 (6 bases). Looked up from germline, CDR1 is MNHEY and CDR2 is SVGAGI. This CDR3 region has 13 residues. The V end was cut by 2 bases, the J end by 7 bases, with 9 bases between. CDR3 DNA: TGTGCCAGCAGTTACCAGGGGAAGCAGCCCCAGCATTTT. Translation gives CASSYQGKQPQHF.

The CDR3 region has the DNA TGCGCCAGCAGGCTGGGGGACAGGGCGAGCACAGATACGCAGTATTTT. Its translation: CASRLGDRASTDTQYF. The chain combines TRBV5-1 with TRBJ2-3, with 9 nucleotides matching TRBD1. The germline V gene has CDR1 SGHRS and CDR2 YFSETQ. The CDR3 covers 16 residues. The J segment lost 0 bases and the V segment lost 5 bases, leaving 7 bases of the junction unmatched. Complete variable domain (other parts from reference TRBV5-1 and TRBJ2-3): KAGVTQTPRYLIKTRGQQVTLSCSPISGHRSVSWYQQTPGQGLQFLFEYFSETQRNKGNFPGRFSGRQFSNSRSEMNVSTLELGDSALYLCASRLGDRASTDTQYFGPGTRLTVL.

This clonotype was observed a few times. This chain joins TRBV9 and TRBJ2-1, with TRBD1 identical over 8 bases. Trimming cost V 4 bases and J 5 bases; bases outside gene matches: 11. CDR3 length: 16 amino acids. Germline CDR1 reads SGDLS; CDR2 reads YYNGEE. The CDR3 is CASSPQTGDVDNEQFF. The CDR3 region has the DNA TGTGCCAGCAGCCCCCAGACAGGGGATGTGGACAATGAGCAGTTCTTC.

This clonotype was detected many times. V and J are TRBV19 and TRBJ2-7; the D gene could be TRBD1 or TRBD2 (6 bases each). Germline lookup yields CDR1 LNHDA and CDR2 SQIVND (reference sequence). The CDR3 has 14 residues. V dropped 10 bases and J dropped 1 base, with 17 bases sitting between them. In DNA, the CDR3 is TGTGCCACCGCTACGGGGGCCCTTTCCTACGAGCAGTACTTC. Translated: CATATGALSYEQYF.

This clonotype has a handful of counts. The gene calls are TRBV6-1 and TRBJ2-5; D is perhaps TRBD1 or TRBD2 (5 bases each). Germline CDR1 and CDR2: MNHNS and SASEGT. This CDR3 is 12 amino acids long. V was trimmed by 11 bases and J by 5 bases, leaving 15 bases between them. The CDR3 DNA reads as TGTGCCGGGGACGGTCTGGGGGAGACCCAGTACTTC. Its translation: CAGDGLGETQYF.

This clonotype was observed a handful of times. This sequence joins TRBV25-1 and TRBJ2-2; 9 bases are shared with TRBD1. Germline V CDR1 and CDR2: MGHDK, SYGVNS. The V segment lost 4 bases and the J segment 2 bases; nucleotides outside the gene matches: 2. The CDR3 spans 15 residues. The CDR3 loop is CASSATGGNTGELFF. CDR3 coding DNA: TGTGCCAGCAGTGCGACAGGGGGTAACACCGGGGAGCTGTTTTTT.